The TCR beta chain under discussion was sequenced for a study of OX40 agonist ivuxolimab in advanced cancers. General study findings and limits: The study observed clonal expansion of CD4+ and CD8+ blood T cells by week 6 at 0.1 to 3.0 mg/kg.

Assay: immunoSEQ multiplex PCR; the TCRdb copy retains only in-frame clones and omits some. This repertoire shows tens of thousands of clones, around 90% found once; its top ten account for approximately 3.6%. The CDR3 length is 15 residues. The V gene's germline CDR1 is MNHNS and CDR2 SASEGT. J lost 10 bases, V lost 2 bases, and 10 bases had no gene match. Blood draws occurred at baseline, cycle 4 day 1, and cycle 7 day 1. Details on this clone: Its target is unknown.

Material: CD4+ or CD8+ T cells sorted from blood, obtained in a trial of the OX40 agonist ivuxolimab. The V call is TRBV6-1, the J call TRBJ2-1; TRBD1 aligns across 8 bases. This clonotype originated in an adult with an advanced solid tumor such as melanoma, head and neck, liver or kidney cancer. CDR3 in DNA: TGTGCCAGCAGTGAATTGTACAGGGGGGTAAGGGAGCAGTTCTTC. Translated: CASSELYRGVREQFF.